This TCR beta chain was captured by sequencing in a study of vaccination effects on CD4 cells after COVID-19. On the study more broadly: Wells containing two million PBMC each were cultured with about 9 IU/ml IL-2 and 8 to 10 ug/ml peptides.

Sequencing used immunoSEQ multiplex PCR; TCRdb keeps in-frame clones, though not all of them. The table records about 72,000 clones, around 77% of them present only once. Turning to this clone: What it recognizes is unknown.

The study's findings and limits: From healthy vaccinees, only 1 of 255 vaccine-induced clones also reacted to common cold coronaviruses.

The culture ran for 10 to 11 days, and then CD4+ T cells were isolated. The TCR comes from a human donor who received a COVID-19 vaccine. Specimen: CD4+ T cells from PBMCs cultured without peptide, collected before COVID-19 vaccination.

CDR3 coding DNA: TGTGCCAGCAGCTTAGTGCCAGGGCACGAGCAGTACGTC. This gives the protein CASSLVPGHEQYV. This chain joins TRBV11-2 and TRBJ2-7; tentative D call: TRBD1 (5 bases). The V gene's germline CDR1 is SGHAT and CDR2 FQNNGV. The V gene lost 1 base and the J gene lost 5 bases, with 9 bases spanning the gap. The CDR3 sequence is 13 residues long.